This is a list of T cell receptor beta chains from one sample in a study of shared clonotypes between healthy human individuals. Repertoires were generated with immunoSEQ multiplex PCR, while TCRdb's copy carries only in-frame clones and drops some. The sample records roughly 2.1 million clones, approximately 94% being singletons. The sample was naive CD8+ T cells from PBMCs. These TCRs come from a man aged 18 to 30 in good health. Some clones in this sample may be carry-over from other donors' samples. Each CDR3 is given with its conserved first and last residue. D genes are given only for firm matches. Not all rows give a size; the values are once, few, many and, for expanded clones, a class.

V gene: TRBV4-2; clone size: -; J gene: TRBJ2-5; D gene: TRBD2; CDR3 DNA: TGTGCCAGCAGCCAAGAGGTTTGGACTAGCGGGAGGCAAGAGACCCAGTACTTC; CDR3 protein: CASSQEVWTSGRQETQYF
V gene: TRBV19; clone size: once; J gene: TRBJ1-2; D gene: -; CDR3 DNA: TGTGCCAGTAGTATCCGTGGACATCCAACGACTAACTATGGCTACACCTTC; CDR3 protein: CASSIRGHPTTNYGYTF
V gene: TRBV6-5; clone size: -; J gene: TRBJ1-5; D gene: -; CDR3 DNA: TGTGCCAGCAATCCTCTGGGACAAATCAATCAGCCCCAGCATTTT; CDR3 protein: CASNPLGQINQPQHF
V gene: TRBV29-1; clone size: -; J gene: TRBJ2-7; D gene: -; CDR3 DNA: TGCAGCGTTGTTGAAGGGGGCTACGAGCAGTACTTC; CDR3 protein: CSVVEGGYEQYF
V gene: TRBV7-2; clone size: -; J gene: TRBJ2-7; D gene: -; CDR3 DNA: TGTGCCAGCAGCTTAGTTGACCAAAAGGGGTACGAGCAGTACTTC; CDR3 protein: CASSLVDQKGYEQYF
V gene: TRBV6-5; clone size: -; J gene: TRBJ1-1; D gene: -; CDR3 DNA: TGTGCCAGCAGTCCCCGGGTAGGGAATGAAGCTTTCTTT; CDR3 protein: CASSPRVGNEAFF
V gene: TRBV11-3; clone size: -; J gene: TRBJ2-4; D gene: -; CDR3 DNA: TGTGCCAGCAGCTTAGGTGACAGGAGAACGTCCCTTTACATTCAGTACTTC; CDR3 protein: CASSLGDRRTSLYIQYF
V gene: TRBV7-6; clone size: -; J gene: TRBJ2-1; D gene: -; CDR3 DNA: TGTGCCAGCAGCTTAGCTTATTCCGGCGGGGCCTACAATGAGCAGTTCTTC; CDR3 protein: CASSLAYSGGAYNEQFF
V gene: TRBV7-9; clone size: -; J gene: TRBJ2-7; D gene: -; CDR3 DNA: TGTGCCAGCAGCTTAGGAGGGTTCTACGAGCAGTACTTC; CDR3 protein: CASSLGGFYEQYF
V gene: TRBV11-2; clone size: -; J gene: TRBJ2-7; D gene: -; CDR3 DNA: TGTGCCAGCAGCTTAATCCACGGCCTCTACGAGCAGTACTTC; CDR3 protein: CASSLIHGLYEQYF
V gene: TRBV5-6; clone size: -; J gene: TRBJ2-7; D gene: -; CDR3 DNA: TGTGCCAGCAGCCAGTCGAGATTCCCGCCCGACTACGAGCAGTACTTC; CDR3 protein: CASSQSRFPPDYEQYF
V gene: TRBV6-1; clone size: -; J gene: TRBJ2-1; D gene: TRBD2; CDR3 DNA: TGTGCCAGCAGTGAAATGCGGGAGCCTTTCAATGAGCAGTTCTTC; CDR3 protein: CASSEMREPFNEQFF
V gene: TRBV7-9; clone size: -; J gene: TRBJ2-5; D gene: TRBD2; CDR3 DNA: TGTGCCAGCAGCTTTGCCGCCGTAGCGGGAGTGGAGACCCAGTACTTC; CDR3 protein: CASSFAAVAGVETQYF
V gene: TRBV9; clone size: -; J gene: TRBJ1-1; D gene: -; CDR3 DNA: TGTGCCAGCAGCGGAGGGACGTTTAACACTGAAGCTTTCTTT; CDR3 protein: CASSGGTFNTEAFF
V gene: TRBV7-8; clone size: -; J gene: TRBJ2-7; D gene: -; CDR3 DNA: TGTGCCAGCAGCTTTTATCGGCCGCACGAGCAGTACTTC; CDR3 protein: CASSFYRPHEQYF
V gene: TRBV4-3; clone size: -; J gene: TRBJ1-1; D gene: TRBD1; CDR3 DNA: TGCGCCAGCAGCCGAAGACAGGGGGGCATGAACACTGAAGCTTTCTTT; CDR3 protein: CASSRRQGGMNTEAFF
V gene: TRBV9; clone size: once; J gene: TRBJ2-7; D gene: TRBD1; CDR3 DNA: TGTGCCAGCAGCGTGGGTGGGACAGAATTATACGAGCAGTACTTC; CDR3 protein: CASSVGGTELYEQYF
V gene: TRBV27; clone size: -; J gene: TRBJ1-2; D gene: -; CDR3 DNA: TGTGCCAGCAGCTTGACAGGCGGCTATGGCTACACCTTC; CDR3 protein: CASSLTGGYGYTF
V gene: TRBV14; clone size: -; J gene: TRBJ1-1; D gene: -; CDR3 DNA: TGTGCCAGCAGCCAATCCTGGAGGGGGGAAGCTTTCTTT; CDR3 protein: CASSQSWRGEAFF
V gene: TRBV27; clone size: -; J gene: TRBJ2-3; D gene: -; CDR3 DNA: TGTGCCAGCAGGCAGGGTGGAACAGATACGCAGTATTTT; CDR3 protein: CASRQGGTDTQYF
V gene: TRBV11-2; clone size: -; J gene: TRBJ1-3; D gene: -; CDR3 DNA: TGTGCCAGCAGCGCGCGGGACTTTACTGGAAACACCATATATTTT; CDR3 protein: CASSARDFTGNTIYF
V gene: TRBV25-1; clone size: -; J gene: TRBJ2-1; D gene: -; CDR3 DNA: TGTGCCAGCAGTATAGCCGGTGAGCAGTTCTTC; CDR3 protein: CASSIAGEQFF
V gene: TRBV28; clone size: -; J gene: TRBJ2-2; D gene: -; CDR3 DNA: TGTGCCAGCAGGGCCGACAGATCAAAAACCGGGGAGCTGTTTTTT; CDR3 protein: CASRADRSKTGELFF
V gene: TRBV29-1; clone size: few; J gene: TRBJ1-1; D gene: TRBD1; CDR3 DNA: TGCAGCGACCGACCCGGGACAGGGGACACTGAAGCTTTCTTT; CDR3 protein: CSDRPGTGDTEAFF
V gene: TRBV5-5; clone size: -; J gene: TRBJ2-7; D gene: TRBD2; CDR3 DNA: TGTGCCAGCAGGGAACTAGCGGGAATCTCCTACGAGCAGTACTTC; CDR3 protein: CASRELAGISYEQYF
V gene: TRBV28; clone size: -; J gene: TRBJ1-1; D gene: -; CDR3 DNA: TGTGCCAGCAGTTTCCGAGGGAGCGGTCTCACTGAAGCTTTCTTT; CDR3 protein: CASSFRGSGLTEAFF
V gene: TRBV19; clone size: -; J gene: TRBJ2-7; D gene: TRBD1; CDR3 DNA: TGTGCCAGTAGAGGAGACAGGGTCAGCTCCTACGAGCAGTACTTC; CDR3 protein: CASRGDRVSSYEQYF
V gene: TRBV4-1; clone size: -; J gene: TRBJ1-1; D gene: -; CDR3 DNA: TGCGCCAGCGGGACGGGACTGAGGAACACTGAAGCTTTCTTT; CDR3 protein: CASGTGLRNTEAFF
V gene: TRBV11-3; clone size: once; J gene: TRBJ1-1; D gene: TRBD1; CDR3 DNA: TGTGCCAGCAGCTCTCACAGGGGGAGCACTGAAGCTTTCTTT; CDR3 protein: CASSSHRGSTEAFF
V gene: TRBV28; clone size: -; J gene: TRBJ2-1; D gene: TRBD2; CDR3 DNA: TGTGCCAGCAGCCCGCTAGTCGGGAGGGCTGACAATGAGCAGTTCTTC; CDR3 protein: CASSPLVGRADNEQFF
V gene: TRBV5-4; clone size: -; J gene: TRBJ2-7; D gene: TRBD2; CDR3 DNA: TGTGCCAGCAGCTTGAGGCGGGAGCAAGCCTACGAGCAGTACTTC; CDR3 protein: CASSLRREQAYEQYF
V gene: TRBV7-6; clone size: -; J gene: TRBJ2-5; D gene: -; CDR3 DNA: TGTGCCAGCAGCCCCCAACAGCGGCCCCAAGAGGCCCAGTACTTC; CDR3 protein: CASSPQQRPQEAQYF
V gene: TRBV7-3; clone size: once; J gene: TRBJ2-1; D gene: TRBD2; CDR3 DNA: TGTGCCAGCCGCCCCGAGCCGTTTGTCGGCGGGAGCTCCGGGGAGCAGTTCTTC; CDR3 protein: CASRPEPFVGGSSGEQFF
V gene: TRBV19; clone size: -; J gene: TRBJ2-1; D gene: -; CDR3 DNA: TGTGCCAGTAGTGACCGTGAACAGTCATACAATGAGCAGTTCTTC; CDR3 protein: CASSDREQSYNEQFF
V gene: TRBV2; clone size: -; J gene: TRBJ1-1; D gene: TRBD1; CDR3 DNA: TGTGCCAGCAGGGCCACAGGGGAAACAAACACTGAAGCTTTCTTT; CDR3 protein: CASRATGETNTEAFF
V gene: TRBV1; clone size: -; J gene: TRBJ1-5; D gene: -; CDR3 DNA: TGCACCAGCAGCCAGGACAGGGGGTCAGAGCAGCCCCAGCATTTT; CDR3 protein: CTSSQDRGSEQPQHF
V gene: TRBV13; clone size: -; J gene: TRBJ2-3; D gene: -; CDR3 DNA: TGTGCCAGCAGCTCCGACAGTCCAGATACGCAGTATTTT; CDR3 protein: CASSSDSPDTQYF
V gene: TRBV4-2; clone size: -; J gene: TRBJ2-3; D gene: TRBD2; CDR3 DNA: TGTGCCAGCAGCCAAGGGCTAGCGGGGATGACAGATACGCAGTATTTT; CDR3 protein: CASSQGLAGMTDTQYF
V gene: TRBV27; clone size: once; J gene: TRBJ2-7; D gene: TRBD2; CDR3 DNA: TGTGCCAGCAGTTCCGCGGAGGATATGGCGGGAGGTCTCTCCTACGAGCAGTACTTC; CDR3 protein: CASSSAEDMAGGLSYEQYF
V gene: TRBV10-1; clone size: -; J gene: TRBJ2-1; D gene: -; CDR3 DNA: TGCGCCGGACGAGCACCCATCGCGGGACACAGGAAGCCCTACAATGAGCAGTTCTTC; CDR3 protein: CAGRAPIAGHRKPYNEQFF
V gene: TRBV7-9; clone size: -; J gene: TRBJ2-3; D gene: TRBD2; CDR3 DNA: TGTGCCAGCAGCTGGGGACTAGCGGGAGGGGATACGCAGTATTTT; CDR3 protein: CASSWGLAGGDTQYF
V gene: TRBV19; clone size: -; J gene: TRBJ2-2; D gene: TRBD1; CDR3 DNA: TGTGCCAGTAGTAACCTCTGGACAGGGGCTGGCTCCACCGGGGAGCTGTTTTTT; CDR3 protein: CASSNLWTGAGSTGELFF
V gene: TRBV5-1; clone size: -; J gene: TRBJ2-7; D gene: TRBD2; CDR3 DNA: TGCGCCAGCAGCTTGCTTGGCGGGAGTGTCTACGAGCAGTACTTC; CDR3 protein: CASSLLGGSVYEQYF
V gene: TRBV11-1; clone size: -; J gene: TRBJ2-5; D gene: TRBD1; CDR3 DNA: TGTGCCAGCCGATTATCGGGACAGGGTTTTCCCCAGTACTTC; CDR3 protein: CASRLSGQGFPQYF
V gene: TRBV18; clone size: few; J gene: TRBJ1-2; D gene: -; CDR3 DNA: TGTGCCAGCTCACCATGGGAGGAGGGGAAAGGCTACACCTTC; CDR3 protein: CASSPWEEGKGYTF
V gene: TRBV9; clone size: few; J gene: TRBJ2-2; D gene: -; CDR3 DNA: TGTGCCAGCAGCCCTGAGGGGCGGGAGCTGTTTTTT; CDR3 protein: CASSPEGRELFF
V gene: TRBV28; clone size: -; J gene: TRBJ1-4; D gene: -; CDR3 DNA: TGTGCCAGCAGGGGGTCCGTGGACCTAAATGAAAAACTGTTTTTT; CDR3 protein: CASRGSVDLNEKLFF
V gene: TRBV27; clone size: -; J gene: TRBJ2-3; D gene: -; CDR3 DNA: TGTGCCAGCAGTTCGAGAACTGTCACAGATACGCAGTATTTT; CDR3 protein: CASSSRTVTDTQYF
V gene: TRBV5-1; clone size: -; J gene: TRBJ2-3; D gene: TRBD2; CDR3 DNA: TGCGCCAGCAGCACAAGACTAGCGCACAGCACAGATACGCAGTATTTT; CDR3 protein: CASSTRLAHSTDTQYF
V gene: TRBV6-1; clone size: once; J gene: TRBJ2-7; D gene: -; CDR3 DNA: TGTGCCAGCAGTGAATTTCTCCGAGCCTACGAGCAGTACTTC; CDR3 protein: CASSEFLRAYEQYF
V gene: TRBV4-1; clone size: -; J gene: TRBJ2-7; D gene: -; CDR3 DNA: TGCGCCAGCAGCCACCCTAGCGCCGAGCAGTACTTC; CDR3 protein: CASSHPSAEQYF
V gene: TRBV27; clone size: -; J gene: TRBJ2-3; D gene: -; CDR3 DNA: TGTGCCAGCAGTTTATCCCCAGGGACGTTCACAGATACGCAGTATTTT; CDR3 protein: CASSLSPGTFTDTQYF
V gene: TRBV27; clone size: -; J gene: TRBJ1-5; D gene: -; CDR3 DNA: TGTGCCAGCAGTTTATACGCAGGCGGTAATCAGCCCCAGCATTTT; CDR3 protein: CASSLYAGGNQPQHF
V gene: TRBV4-1; clone size: -; J gene: TRBJ2-5; D gene: -; CDR3 DNA: TGCGCCAGCAGCTGGGAGGGGGGGGTCCAAGAGACCCAGTACTTC; CDR3 protein: CASSWEGGVQETQYF
V gene: TRBV30; clone size: -; J gene: TRBJ2-1; D gene: -; CDR3 DNA: TGTGCCTGGAGTGTCTCAAGCGCCAATGAGCAGTTCTTC; CDR3 protein: CAWSVSSANEQFF